Listed below are T cell receptor beta chains from one sample, sequenced in a study of PD-L1 blockade in urothelial cancer. Sequencing was performed with immunoSEQ multiplex PCR; in TCRdb, only in-frame clones are kept and a portion is missing. The table records 58,000 or so clones, 86% of them present only once. Sequencing was performed on PBMCs, taken around atezolizumab (anti-PD-L1) treatment. The source of these receptors is a man in his forties or fifties with urothelial cancer. Both conserved end residues are part of each CDR3. A D gene is named only where the DNA matches it firmly. Expanded clones get a size class; other rows say once, few or many, or leave the size out.

TRBV19	TRBJ1-5	-	few	TGTGCCAGTAGTATAGGCCAGGTTAGCAATCAGCCCCAGCATTTT	CASSIGQVSNQPQHF
TRBV6-1	TRBJ2-1	TRBD2	few	TGTGCCAGCAGTGAAGCTAGCGGGAGTTTTTCCTACAATGAGCAGTTCTTC	CASSEASGSFSYNEQFF
TRBV18	TRBJ2-3	TRBD2	-	TGTGCCAGCTCAGAAGCGGGAAGCACAGATACGCAGTATTTT	CASSEAGSTDTQYF
TRBV2	TRBJ2-1	TRBD2	-	TGTGCCAGCAGTGGTCGACTAGCCTGGGAGCAGTTCTTC	CASSGRLAWEQFF
TRBV7-9	TRBJ2-1	-	-	TGTGCCAGCAGCTCGGTGACATCCTTAAATGAGCAGTTCTTC	CASSSVTSLNEQFF
TRBV4-1	TRBJ1-2	-	-	TGCGCCAGCAGCCAAGTCGGGGGATTCAATGGCTACACCTTC	CASSQVGGFNGYTF
TRBV28	TRBJ1-2	TRBD1	-	TGTGCCAGCAGTCAGGGACAGCGGTTGCACACCTTC	CASSQGQRLHTF
TRBV5-1	TRBJ2-5	-	-	TGCGCCAGCAGGGCAGAAGAGACCCAGTACTTC	CASRAEETQYF
TRBV28	TRBJ1-5	TRBD1	-	TGTGCCAGCAGTTTTCGGCAGGGGGCCCTCAATCAGCCCCAGCATTTT	CASSFRQGALNQPQHF
TRBV5-1	TRBJ2-1	TRBD2	-	TGCGCCAGCAGCTCGGGGACTAGCGGGAGTGATGAGCAGTTCTTC	CASSSGTSGSDEQFF
TRBV6-6	TRBJ2-2	-	-	TGTGCCAGCGGACTCCCGAACACCGGGGAGCTGTTTTTT	CASGLPNTGELFF
TRBV7-9	TRBJ2-4	TRBD2	-	TGTGCCAGCAGCCATGTGACTAGCGGGACTAAAAACATTCAGTACTTC	CASSHVTSGTKNIQYF
TRBV4-1	TRBJ1-1	-	-	TGCGCCAGCAGCCACCTAACGGGGAACACTGAAGCTTTCTTT	CASSHLTGNTEAFF
TRBV2	TRBJ2-7	TRBD2	-	TGTGCCAGCAGTGATGGCGAAGCGGGAGTCTACGAGCAGTACTTC	CASSDGEAGVYEQYF
TRBV7-2	TRBJ1-3	-	once	TGTGCCAGCAGCTTATTTTCCAGCTCTGGAAACACCATATATTTT	CASSLFSSSGNTIYF
TRBV5-5	TRBJ2-2	TRBD2	-	TGTGCCAGCCCCCTGGGAAGGACTAGCGGGAGAGTGGGAACCGGGGAGCTGTTTTTT	CASPLGRTSGRVGTGELFF
TRBV19	TRBJ1-4	-	-	TGTGCCAGTAGTATAGATCCCGACGGGTTGGGAAAACTGTTTTTT	CASSIDPDGLGKLFF
TRBV28	TRBJ1-1	-	-	TGTGCCAGCAGTCTACCTCTTCGAGGGAACACTGAAGCTTTCTTT	CASSLPLRGNTEAFF
TRBV27	TRBJ1-5	-	-	TGTGCCAGCAGTTTATCGCGACACCAGAATCAGCCCCAGCATTTT	CASSLSRHQNQPQHF
TRBV4-1	TRBJ2-2	TRBD1	-	TGCGCCAGCAGCCATGTGGGGACAGGGGCCGGGGAGCTGTTTTTT	CASSHVGTGAGELFF
TRBV19	TRBJ1-2	-	-	TGTGCCAGTAGTATAGCTGGACACGGAAACTATGGCTACACCTTC	CASSIAGHGNYGYTF
TRBV6-1	TRBJ2-7	TRBD2	few	TGTGCCAGCAGTGCCGGGGGGACGACCTACGAGCAGTACTTC	CASSAGGTTYEQYF
TRBV25-1	TRBJ1-1	TRBD1	-	TGTGCCAGCAGTGAACTGGAAAGACAGGGAGGCGACACTGAAGCTTTCTTT	CASSELERQGGDTEAFF
TRBV7-2	TRBJ1-5	-	-	TGTGCCAGCAGCGAACGTGAGGCCTATAGCAATCAGCCCCAGCATTTT	CASSEREAYSNQPQHF
TRBV18	TRBJ1-1	-	-	TGTGCCAGCTCTCCCCCGGGGGTCAGGACTGAAGCTTTCTTT	CASSPPGVRTEAFF
TRBV28	TRBJ2-3	-	-	TGTGCCAGCAGTCCCCCCCACGGGAGAGGCACAGATACGCAGTATTTT	CASSPPHGRGTDTQYF
TRBV6-1	TRBJ2-3	-	-	TGTGCCAGCAGTGAACCCGTATGGAGCGGAGTAAACACAGATACGCAGTATTTT	CASSEPVWSGVNTDTQYF
TRBV6-1	TRBJ2-7	-	-	TGTGCCAGCAGTGAAGACGGGGGGCTCGAGCAGTACTTC	CASSEDGGLEQYF
TRBV13	TRBJ2-1	TRBD2	once	TGTGCCAGCAGCTTAGGCCGGAGGGGAGCGGGAGTCCGGAATGAGCAGTTCTTC	CASSLGRRGAGVRNEQFF
TRBV9	TRBJ1-2	TRBD1	once	TGTGCCAGCAGCGTAGGAGGACAGGGTTTTAGGGGCTACACCTTC	CASSVGGQGFRGYTF
TRBV5-6	TRBJ2-1	TRBD2	-	TGTGCCAGCGCCCCGTCGGGGGGAAATGAGCAGTTCTTC	CASAPSGGNEQFF
TRBV5-1	TRBJ2-1	TRBD1	-	TGCGCCAGCAGCACAGGGACAGGGGGGCTATTTGAGCAGTTCTTC	CASSTGTGGLFEQFF
TRBV21-1	TRBJ2-3	-	-	TGTGCCAGCAGCCTCTCCCCCAGAGATACGCAGTATTTT	CASSLSPRDTQYF
TRBV6-1	TRBJ2-7	TRBD2	-	TGTGCCAGCAGTGAAGAGGGAGCGGGAACCCACTACGAGCAGTACTTC	CASSEEGAGTHYEQYF